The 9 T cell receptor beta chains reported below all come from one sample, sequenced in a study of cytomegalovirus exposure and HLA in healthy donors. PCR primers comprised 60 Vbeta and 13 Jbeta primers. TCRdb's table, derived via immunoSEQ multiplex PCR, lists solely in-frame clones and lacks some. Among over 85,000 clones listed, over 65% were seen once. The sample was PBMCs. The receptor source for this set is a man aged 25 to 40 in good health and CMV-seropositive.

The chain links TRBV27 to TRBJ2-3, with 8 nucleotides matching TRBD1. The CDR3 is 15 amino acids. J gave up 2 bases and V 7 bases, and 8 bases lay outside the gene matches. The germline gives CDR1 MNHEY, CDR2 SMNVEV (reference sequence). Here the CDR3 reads CASTQGEGLTDTQYF. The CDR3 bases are TGTGCCAGCACACAGGGGGAAGGGCTCACAGATACGCAGTATTTT.

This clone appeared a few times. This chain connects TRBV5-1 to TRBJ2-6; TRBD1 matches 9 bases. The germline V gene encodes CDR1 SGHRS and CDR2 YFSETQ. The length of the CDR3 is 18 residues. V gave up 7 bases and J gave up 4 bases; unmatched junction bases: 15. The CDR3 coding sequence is TGCGCCAGCCGCATCCGGACAGGGGAAGAATCGGGGGCCAACGTCCTGACTTTC. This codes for CASRIRTGEESGANVLTF.

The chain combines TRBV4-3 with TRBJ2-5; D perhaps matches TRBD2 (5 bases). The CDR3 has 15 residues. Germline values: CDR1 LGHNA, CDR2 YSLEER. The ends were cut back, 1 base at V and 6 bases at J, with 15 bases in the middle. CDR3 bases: TGCGCCAGCAGCCAAGGGAGAGAGGGTACGAAGACCCAGTACTTC. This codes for CASSQGREGTKTQYF.

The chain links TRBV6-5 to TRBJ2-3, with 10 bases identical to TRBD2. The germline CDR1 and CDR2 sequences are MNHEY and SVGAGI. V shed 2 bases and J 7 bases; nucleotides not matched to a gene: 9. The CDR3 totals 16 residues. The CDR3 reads CASSYDLAGVVNTQYF. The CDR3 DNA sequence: TGTGCCAGCAGTTACGACCTAGCGGGGGTAGTAAATACGCAGTATTTT.

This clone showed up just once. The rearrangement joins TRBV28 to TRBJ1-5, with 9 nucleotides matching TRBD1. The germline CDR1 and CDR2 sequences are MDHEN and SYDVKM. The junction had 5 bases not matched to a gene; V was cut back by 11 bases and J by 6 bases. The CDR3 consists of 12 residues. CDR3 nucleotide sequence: TGTGCCGTTACAGGGGGCCCTCAGCCCCAGCATTTT. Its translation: CAVTGGPQPQHF.

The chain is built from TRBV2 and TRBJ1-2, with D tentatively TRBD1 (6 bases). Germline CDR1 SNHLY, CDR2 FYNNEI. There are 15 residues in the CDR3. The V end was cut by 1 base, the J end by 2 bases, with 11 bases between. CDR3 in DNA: TGTGCCAGCAGTGAAGGGTCAGGGGTCAACTATGGCTACACCTTC. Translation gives CASSEGSGVNYGYTF.

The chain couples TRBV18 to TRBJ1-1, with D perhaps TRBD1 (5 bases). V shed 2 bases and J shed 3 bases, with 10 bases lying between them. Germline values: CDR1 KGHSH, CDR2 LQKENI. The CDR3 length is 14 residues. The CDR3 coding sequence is TGTGCCAGCTCACCATCTCAGGGCGACACTGAAGCTTTCTTT. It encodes CASSPSQGDTEAFF.

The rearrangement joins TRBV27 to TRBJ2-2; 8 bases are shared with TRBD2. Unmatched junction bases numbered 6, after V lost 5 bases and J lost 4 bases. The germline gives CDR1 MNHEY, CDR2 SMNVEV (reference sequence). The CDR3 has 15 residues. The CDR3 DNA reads TGTGCCAGCAGTAGCTTGCGGGGGGTCACCGGGGAGCTGTTTTTT. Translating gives CASSSLRGVTGELFF.

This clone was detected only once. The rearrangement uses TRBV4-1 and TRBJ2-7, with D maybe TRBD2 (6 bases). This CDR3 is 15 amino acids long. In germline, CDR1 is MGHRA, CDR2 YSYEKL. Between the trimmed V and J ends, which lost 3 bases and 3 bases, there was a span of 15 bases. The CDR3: CASSQEGYGHYEQYF. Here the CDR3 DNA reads TGCGCCAGCAGCCAGGAGGGGTACGGCCACTACGAGCAGTACTTC.